A single sample is the source of the 22 T cell receptor beta chains below, sequenced in a study of blood T cell repertoires in COVID-19. Only in-frame clones appear in the TCRdb table, and some are missing; sequencing was by immunoSEQ multiplex PCR. The table includes 15,000 to 20,000 clones, more than 65% detected once. The specimen sequenced was peripheral blood. These receptor sequences come from a woman between 65 and 79 years old with active COVID-19.

V and J are TRBV6-2 or TRBV6-3 and TRBJ2-7, with D possibly matching TRBD2 (7 bases). The CDR3 length is 13 residues. The germline V gene encodes CDR1 MNHEY and CDR2 SVGEGT. V lost 1 base and J lost 5, with 9 bases in between. Here the CDR3 reads CASSYWEGDEQYF. The CDR3 DNA sequence: TGTGCCAGCAGTTACTGGGAGGGGGACGAGCAGTACTTC.

The chain combines TRBV14 with TRBJ2-6; maybe TRBD1 (5 bases). V lost 2 bases to trimming and J lost 0 bases, with 8 bases between them. CDR1 and CDR2 from the germline V gene are SGHDN and FVKESK. The CDR3 totals 16 residues. The CDR3 spells CASSQIRDSGANVLTF. In DNA, the CDR3 is TGTGCCAGCAGCCAAATCAGGGACTCTGGGGCCAACGTCCTGACTTTC.

This clone was seen a single time. The rearrangement joins TRBV5-5 to TRBJ2-5, with TRBD2 identical over 13 bases. With V trimmed by 6 bases and J by 3 bases, 5 bases remained unmatched. The CDR3 loop spans 15 amino acids. CDR1 is SGHKS and CDR2 is YYEKEE in the germline V gene (reference sequence). In nucleotides, the CDR3 is TGTGCCAGCATCAAAGGACTAGCGGGAGAAGAGACCCAGTACTTC. Translating gives CASIKGLAGEETQYF.

The chain joins TRBV6-5 to TRBJ2-7, with D possibly being TRBD2 (6 bases). V gave up 6 bases and J gave up 6 bases, with 12 bases separating them. Germline V lookup: CDR1 MNHEY, CDR2 SVGAGI. The CDR3 runs 12 residues. CDR3 coding DNA: TGTGCCAGCAGCGCGACTAGATCCGAGCAGTACTTC. Its translation: CASSATRSEQYF.

The gene calls are TRBV7-9 and TRBJ2-3, with a possible D match to TRBD2 (6 bases). The CDR3 loop spans 16 amino acids. V was shortened by 1 base and J by 4 bases, with 15 bases between the two germline ends. CDR1 is SEHNR, CDR2 FQNEAQ, per germline (reference sequence). CDR3 in DNA: TGTGCCAGCAGCTTAGGTAGCGGCTATAACTCAGATACGCAGTATTTT. Amino acids: CASSLGSGYNSDTQYF.

In this sample, this clone turned up a few times. The chain joins TRBV19 to TRBJ1-1; TRBD1 aligns across 8 bases. The CDR3 runs 14 residues. Germline V lookup: CDR1 LNHDA, CDR2 SQIVND (reference sequence). V was clipped by 5 bases and J by 6 bases; unmatched bases: 8. CDR3 in amino acids: CASSSRTGSAEAFF. CDR3 DNA sequence: TGTGCCAGTAGTTCAAGGACAGGGTCGGCTGAAGCTTTCTTT.

The chain combines TRBV11-3 with TRBJ1-3; D is perhaps TRBD1 (5 bases). The ends were cut back, 2 bases at V and 2 bases at J, with 10 bases in the middle. The CDR3 consists of 15 residues. Germline loops: CDR1 SGHNT, CDR2 YENEEA. The CDR3 sequence is CASSLSSGPGNTIYF. The CDR3 coding sequence is TGTGCCAGCAGCTTATCCTCAGGGCCTGGAAACACCATATATTTT.

The chain combines TRBV5-6 with TRBJ1-1, with 10 bases lining up with TRBD1. CDR1 and CDR2 from the germline V gene are SGHDT and YYEEEE. CDR3 length: 14 residues. V shed 2 bases, J shed 5 bases, and the junction held 3 bases outside the gene matches. As DNA, the CDR3 is TGTGCCAGCAGCTTCCCGGGACAGGGGACTGAAGCTTTCTTT. This sequence encodes CASSFPGQGTEAFF. Combining the CDR3 with reference TRBV5-6 and TRBJ1-1 gives the whole variable domain DAGVTQSPTHLIKTRGQQVTLRCSPKSGHDTVSWYQQALGQGPQFIFQYYEEEERQRGNFPDRFSGHQFPNYSSELNVNALLLGDSALYLCASSFPGQGTEAFFGQGTRLTVV.

The J gene is TRBJ1-6, the V gene TRBV7-2; 7 nucleotides match TRBD1. The CDR3 extends over 18 amino acids. With 5 bases clipped from V and 0 bases from J, the junction kept 10 bases outside the gene matches. Germline CDR1 reads SGHTA; CDR2 reads FQGNSA. This CDR3 reads CASSVYPGQSSYNSPLHF. The DNA of the CDR3 is TGTGCCAGCAGCGTATACCCGGGACAGAGCTCCTATAATTCACCCCTCCACTTT.

The chain has TRBV5-1 and TRBJ2-5, with D tentatively TRBD1 (6 bases). Germline lookup yields CDR1 SGHRS and CDR2 YFSETQ. The CDR3 is 17 residues long. The V gene lost 4 bases and the J gene lost 2 bases, with 21 bases spanning the gap. Here the CDR3 DNA reads TGCGCCAGCAGCCCAAGACCACAGGGAGAGGGACAAGAGACCCAGTACTTC. Its protein is CASSPRPQGEGQETQYF.

CDR3 nucleotide sequence: TGTGCCAGCAGCCCGGGACAGATGAACACTGAAGCTTTCTTT. It codes for CASSPGQMNTEAFF. The chain combines TRBV28 with TRBJ1-1; 7 bases align to TRBD1. The ends lost 6 bases at V and 0 bases at J; junction bases unmatched: 4. CDR1 MDHEN and CDR2 SYDVKM come from the germline V gene. This CDR3 contains 14 residues.

The chain has TRBV28 and TRBJ1-1; perhaps TRBD1 as D (6 bases). V dropped 4 bases and J dropped 4 bases, with 13 bases sitting between them. Germline V gene sequence: CDR1 MDHEN, CDR2 SYDVKM. The CDR3 is made up of 14 amino acids. The CDR3 loop reads CASSSQGLGTEAFF. The CDR3 region has the DNA TGTGCCAGCAGTTCCCAGGGGTTAGGCACTGAAGCTTTCTTT.

This clone counts as medium-sized. The rearrangement links TRBV6-5 to TRBJ2-7, with TRBD1 as a possible D gene (5 bases). CDR1 and CDR2 from the germline V gene are MNHEY and SVGAGI. This CDR3 spans 14 amino acids. The germline V and J ends were trimmed by 5 bases and 6 bases, with 17 bases remaining between them. CDR3 nucleotide sequence: TGTGCCAGCAGTCCCCCAGGGATGTCTGGCGAGCAGTACTTC. It translates to CASSPPGMSGEQYF.

The chain links TRBV2 to TRBJ2-5; TRBD2 is a possible D gene (6 bases). The CDR3 consists of 15 residues. CDR1 and CDR2 (germline): SNHLY, FYNNEI. Trimming pared 8 bases from V and 5 bases from J, leaving 21 bases between. CDR3 loop: CASGLGGGNRETQYF. DNA of the CDR3: TGTGCCAGCGGGCTCGGGGGTGGAAACAGGGAGACCCAGTACTTC.

This chain connects TRBV27 to TRBJ1-4; tentative D call: TRBD1 (5 bases). The CDR3 has 14 residues. Germline loops: CDR1 MNHEY, CDR2 SMNVEV (reference sequence). The germline V and J ends were trimmed by 8 bases and 4 bases, with 14 bases remaining between them. CDR3 nucleotides: TGTGCCAGCTCTAGGGGATTAAATAATGAAAAACTGTTTTTT. Protein: CASSRGLNNEKLFF.

V and J are TRBV2 and TRBJ2-2; 9 bases are shared with TRBD2. The length of the CDR3 is 15 residues. The trim removed 0 bases at V and 12 bases at J, leaving 8 bases unmatched. Germline CDR1 reads SNHLY; CDR2 reads FYNNEI. CDR3 protein: CASSEARLAGNKLFF. The CDR3 DNA follows: TGTGCCAGCAGTGAAGCGCGCCTAGCGGGAAATAAGCTGTTTTTT.

The V call is TRBV18, the J call TRBJ2-2; maybe TRBD1 (5 bases). The germline V and J ends were trimmed by 3 bases and 2 bases, with 7 bases remaining between them. CDR1 is KGHSH, CDR2 LQKENI, per germline. This CDR3 contains 14 residues. The DNA of the CDR3 is TGTGCCAGCTCACCTCAGGGTAACACCGGGGAGCTGTTTTTT. This encodes CASSPQGNTGELFF.

This clone was seen only once. The V and J genes are TRBV9 and TRBJ2-5, with 13 bases lining up with TRBD2. Germline V gene sequence: CDR1 SGDLS, CDR2 YYNGEE. The CDR3 runs 16 residues. V shed 3 bases, J shed 0 bases, and the junction held 2 bases outside the gene matches. The CDR3 here is CASSGGLAGDQETQYF. CDR3 nucleotides: TGTGCCAGCAGCGGCGGACTAGCGGGGGACCAAGAGACCCAGTACTTC.

This clone showed up just once. The CDR3 bases are TGTGCCAGCAGCCCCGCAGACGGGAGGGGGAACAATGAGCAGTTCTTC. Its translation is CASSPADGRGNNEQFF. The chain couples TRBV28 to TRBJ2-1, with 8 positions matching TRBD2. The CDR3 is 16 residues long. Germline V gives CDR1 MDHEN, CDR2 SYDVKM. Losses at the gene ends were 6 bases for V and 5 bases for J; bases not matched to a gene: 12.

The V call is TRBV20-1, the J call TRBJ1-4; D might be TRBD1 (5 bases). This CDR3 is 11 amino acids long. The germline V gene encodes CDR1 DFQATT and CDR2 SNEGSKA (reference sequence). V lost 5 bases and J 8 bases, leaving 9 bases between the germline ends. CDR3 amino acids: CSAQDNEKLFF. The CDR3 nucleotides are TGCAGTGCTCAGGACAACGAAAAACTGTTTTTT.

The J gene is TRBJ1-6, the V gene TRBV2; D gene uncertain. In germline, CDR1 is SNHLY, CDR2 FYNNEI. Trimming took 8 bases from V and 12 from J, leaving 20 bases between them. The CDR3 contains 14 residues. The CDR3 DNA is TGTGCCAGCTACCGCGCGGCGAGCCAGAGACCCCTCCACTTT. This translates into CASYRAASQRPLHF.

This chain uses TRBV2 with TRBJ2-7; 8 bases fit TRBD2. Losses at the gene ends were 4 bases for V and 4 bases for J; bases not matched to a gene: 12. This CDR3 has 16 residues. From germline, CDR1 is SNHLY and CDR2 FYNNEI. CDR3 in DNA: TGTGCCAGCAGTGGCTACGGGAGGGAGAGGGGTTACGAGCAGTACTTC. Translating gives CASSGYGRERGYEQYF.